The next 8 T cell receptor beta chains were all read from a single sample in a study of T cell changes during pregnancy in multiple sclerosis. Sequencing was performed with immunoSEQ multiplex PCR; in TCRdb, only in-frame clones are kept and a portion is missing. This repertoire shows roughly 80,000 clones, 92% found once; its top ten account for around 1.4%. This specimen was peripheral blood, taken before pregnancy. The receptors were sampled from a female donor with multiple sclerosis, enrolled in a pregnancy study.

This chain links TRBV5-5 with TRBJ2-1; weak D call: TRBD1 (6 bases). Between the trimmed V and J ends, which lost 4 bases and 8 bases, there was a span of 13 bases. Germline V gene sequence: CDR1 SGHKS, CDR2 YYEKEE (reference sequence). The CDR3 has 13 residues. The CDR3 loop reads CASSPPGVDEQFF. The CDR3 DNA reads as TGTGCCAGCAGCCCCCCAGGGGTCGATGAGCAGTTCTTC.

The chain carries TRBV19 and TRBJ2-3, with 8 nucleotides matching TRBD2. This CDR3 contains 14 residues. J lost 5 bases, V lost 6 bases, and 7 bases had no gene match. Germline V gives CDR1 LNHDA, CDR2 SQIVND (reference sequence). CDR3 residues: CASRSGGAIDTQYF. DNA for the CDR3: TGTGCCAGTAGATCCGGGGGGGCCATAGATACGCAGTATTTT.

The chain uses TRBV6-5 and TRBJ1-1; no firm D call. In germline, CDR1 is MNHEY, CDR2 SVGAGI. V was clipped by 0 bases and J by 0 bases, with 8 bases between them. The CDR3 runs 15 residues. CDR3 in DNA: TGTGCCAGCAGTTACTCGGAGGGAGTGAACACTGAAGCTTTCTTT. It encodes CASSYSEGVNTEAFF.

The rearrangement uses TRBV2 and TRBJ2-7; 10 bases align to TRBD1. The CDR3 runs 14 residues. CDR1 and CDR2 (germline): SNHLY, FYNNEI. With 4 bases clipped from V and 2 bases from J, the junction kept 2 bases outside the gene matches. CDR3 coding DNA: TGTGCCAGCAGTGTGGGACAGGGGCCCTACGAGCAGTACTTC. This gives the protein CASSVGQGPYEQYF.

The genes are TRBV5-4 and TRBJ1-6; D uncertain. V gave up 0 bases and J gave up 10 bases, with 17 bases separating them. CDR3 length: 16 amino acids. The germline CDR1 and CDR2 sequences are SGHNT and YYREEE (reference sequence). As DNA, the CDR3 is TGTGCCAGCAGCTTGGTTGGGTTACGACAAGGATCACCCCTCCACTTT. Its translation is CASSLVGLRQGSPLHF.

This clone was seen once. The DNA for the CDR3 is TGCAGCGTTAGCGGGGCCTCGTTGGACGAGCAGTACTTC. Translation gives CSVSGASLDEQYF. This chain joins TRBV29-1 and TRBJ2-7; 7 bases agree with TRBD2. In germline, CDR1 is SQVTM, CDR2 ANQGSEA. The CDR3 contains 13 residues. The ends lost 5 bases at V and 5 bases at J; junction bases unmatched: 9.

The CDR3 protein is CASSYTGGPDTQYF. CDR3 bases: TGTGCCAGCAGTTACACGGGGGGCCCCGATACGCAGTATTTT. This sequence joins TRBV6-6 and TRBJ2-3; the D gene is possibly TRBD2 (7 bases). Per the germline V gene, CDR1 is MNHNY and CDR2 is SVGAGI (reference sequence). The CDR3 has 14 amino acids. V was clipped by 2 bases and J by 6 bases, with 12 bases between them.

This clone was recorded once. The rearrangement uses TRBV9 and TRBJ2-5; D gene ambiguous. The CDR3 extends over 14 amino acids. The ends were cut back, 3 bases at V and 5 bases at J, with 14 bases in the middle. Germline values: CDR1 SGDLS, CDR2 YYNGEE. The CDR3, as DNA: TGTGCCAGCAGCGGAAGACTCGCGACGGAGACCCAGTACTTC. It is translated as CASSGRLATETQYF.